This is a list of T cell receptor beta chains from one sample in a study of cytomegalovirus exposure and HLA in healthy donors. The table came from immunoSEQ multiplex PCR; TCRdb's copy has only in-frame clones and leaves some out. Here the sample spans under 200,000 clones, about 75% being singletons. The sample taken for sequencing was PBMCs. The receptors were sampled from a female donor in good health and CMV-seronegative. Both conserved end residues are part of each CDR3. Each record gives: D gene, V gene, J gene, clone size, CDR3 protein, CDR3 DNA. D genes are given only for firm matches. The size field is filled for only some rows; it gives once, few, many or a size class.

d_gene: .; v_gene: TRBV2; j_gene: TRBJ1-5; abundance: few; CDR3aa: CASSAQGPLTNQPQHF; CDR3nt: TGTGCCAGCAGTGCGCAGGGTCCCCTCACTAATCAGCCCCAGCATTTT
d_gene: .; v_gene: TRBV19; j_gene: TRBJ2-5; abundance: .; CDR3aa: CASSIGGTRRETQYF; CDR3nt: TGTGCCAGTAGTATTGGGGGGACCCGACGAGAGACCCAGTACTTC
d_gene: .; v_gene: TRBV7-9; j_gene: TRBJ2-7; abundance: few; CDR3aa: CASSLWAGTDFYEQYF; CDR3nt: TGTGCCAGCAGCTTATGGGCGGGGACAGACTTCTACGAGCAGTACTTC
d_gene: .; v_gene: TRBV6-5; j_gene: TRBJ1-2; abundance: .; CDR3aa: CASSTGRLGYTF; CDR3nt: TGTGCCAGCAGTACAGGGCGCCTTGGCTACACCTTC
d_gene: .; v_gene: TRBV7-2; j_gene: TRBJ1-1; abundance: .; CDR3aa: CASSNPRLTGRPNTEAFF; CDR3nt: TGTGCCAGCAGCAACCCCCGACTAACCGGACGGCCGAACACTGAAGCTTTCTTT
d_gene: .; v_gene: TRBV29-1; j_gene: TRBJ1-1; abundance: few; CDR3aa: CSVRMPNTEAFF; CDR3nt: TGCAGCGTGCGGATGCCGAACACTGAAGCTTTCTTT
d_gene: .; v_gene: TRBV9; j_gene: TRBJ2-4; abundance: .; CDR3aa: CASSPPQEDKNIQYF; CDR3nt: TGTGCCAGCAGCCCTCCTCAGGAGGACAAAAACATTCAGTACTTC
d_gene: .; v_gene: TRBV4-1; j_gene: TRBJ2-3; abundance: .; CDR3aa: CASSQDPGVVVSSDTQYF; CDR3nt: TGCGCCAGCAGCCAAGATCCGGGTGTCGTAGTATCGTCAGATACGCAGTATTTT
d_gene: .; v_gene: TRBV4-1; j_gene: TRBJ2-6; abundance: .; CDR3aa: CASSQEGASGANVLTF; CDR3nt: TGCGCCAGCAGCCAAGAGGGGGCCTCTGGGGCCAACGTCCTGACTTTC
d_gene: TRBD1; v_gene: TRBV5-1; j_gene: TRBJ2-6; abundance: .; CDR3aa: CASSQGAGLFGANVLTF; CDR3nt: TGCGCCAGCAGCCAGGGGGCAGGCCTGTTCGGGGCCAACGTCCTGACTTTC
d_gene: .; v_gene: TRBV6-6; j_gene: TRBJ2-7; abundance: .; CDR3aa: CASSYLVRGEQYF; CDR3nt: TGTGCCAGCAGTTACCTGGTGCGAGGCGAGCAGTACTTC
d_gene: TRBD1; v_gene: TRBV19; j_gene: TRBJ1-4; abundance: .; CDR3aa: CASRLGQDLFF; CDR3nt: TGTGCCAGTAGGCTAGGACAGGATCTGTTTTTT
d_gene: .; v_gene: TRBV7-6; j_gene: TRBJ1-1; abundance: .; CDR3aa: CASSNKNTEAFF; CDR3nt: TGTGCCAGCAGTAATAAGAACACTGAAGCTTTCTTT
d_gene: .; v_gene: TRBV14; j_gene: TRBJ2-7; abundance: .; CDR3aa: CASSQTRVYEQYF; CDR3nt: TGTGCCAGCAGCCAGACTCGGGTCTACGAGCAGTACTTC